This TCR beta chain was captured by sequencing in a study of blood T cell repertoires in COVID-19. This clone was observed once. The protocol was immunoSEQ multiplex PCR, while the TCRdb copy is restricted to in-frame clones and leaves out a portion. The sample yields about 260,000 clones, 88% seen once. Seattle's enrolled individuals joined amid active infection and were then monitored longitudinally. The sequenced sample consisted of peripheral blood. The source is a woman in her 70s with COVID-19, enrolled during active disease.

CDR3 nucleotide sequence: TGTGCCAGCTCACCCGATCGGTCACACTATGGCTACACCTTC. Translating it yields CASSPDRSHYGYTF. The chain recombines TRBV18 with TRBJ1-2; no clear D. Trimming removed 3 bases from V and 3 bases from J, with 11 bases in between. Germline lookup yields CDR1 KGHSH and CDR2 LQKENI. CDR3 length: 14 amino acids.